The 18 T cell receptor beta chains in this list originate from one sample, sequenced in a study of T cell responses to AZD1222 COVID-19 vaccine. Produced via immunoSEQ multiplex PCR; TCRdb's table is partial and in-frame only. The table shows roughly 120,000 clones, with approximately 94% occurring only once. Sequenced here: peripheral blood, sampled 28 days after the second AZD1222 dose. The origin of the receptors is an adult who received the AZD1222 COVID-19 vaccine.

This chain connects TRBV7-2 to TRBJ1-2, with 8 bases matching TRBD1. V shed 4 bases, J shed 3 bases, and the junction held 7 bases outside the gene matches. The V gene's germline CDR1 is SGHTA and CDR2 FQGNSA. This CDR3 comprises 15 residues. This CDR3 is CASSSQGAYYYGYTF. CDR3 in DNA: TGTGCCAGCAGCTCGCAGGGGGCGTATTACTATGGCTACACCTTC.

The V call is TRBV18, the J call TRBJ1-3, with a possible D match to TRBD1 (5 bases). This CDR3 contains 15 residues. With 6 bases removed from V and 0 bases from J, the gap between germline ends came to 12 bases. Germline V gene lookup returns CDR1 KGHSH and CDR2 LQKENI. This CDR3 reads CASSRQGSSGNTIYF. Here the CDR3 DNA reads TGTGCCAGCTCCAGGCAGGGTTCCTCTGGAAACACCATATATTTT.

The gene calls are TRBV7-8 and TRBJ1-5; TRBD1 matches at 7 bases. The CDR3 covers 13 residues. Germline V gene lookup returns CDR1 SGHVS and CDR2 FQNEAQ. The ends lost 5 bases at V and 5 bases at J; junction bases unmatched: 3. The CDR3 loop reads CASSVDRDQPQHF. The CDR3 DNA sequence: TGTGCCAGCAGCGTCGACAGGGATCAGCCCCAGCATTTT.

The chain combines TRBV5-1 with TRBJ2-1; a possible D gene is TRBD2 (5 bases). The CDR3 runs 13 residues. CDR1 is SGHRS, CDR2 YFSETQ, per germline. V was clipped by 0 bases and J by 5 bases, with 6 bases between them. In DNA, the CDR3 is TGCGCCAGCAGCTTGGAAGCGGACAATGAGCAGTTCTTC. It is translated as CASSLEADNEQFF.

The sample holds one count of this clone. V usage is TRBV7-8 and J usage is TRBJ2-2; unclear D gene. The CDR3 runs to 15 residues. Germline CDR1 reads SGHVS; CDR2 reads FQNEAQ. Trimming removed 0 bases at V and 7 bases at J, with 12 bases between. CDR3 protein: CASSLALVGSGELFF. The CDR3 region has the DNA TGTGCCAGCAGCTTAGCGCTGGTGGGAAGCGGGGAGCTGTTTTTT.

The V call is TRBV7-2, the J call TRBJ2-1; D is possibly TRBD1 (5 bases). The CDR3 covers 16 residues. The V and J ends lost 5 bases and 1 base respectively, with 15 bases between them. CDR1 and CDR2 (germline): SGHTA, FQGNSA. In nucleotides, the CDR3 is TGTGCCAGCAGCCTCCAGGGCTACCCATCCTACAATGAGCAGTTCTTC. Translation: CASSLQGYPSYNEQFF.

The chain carries TRBV5-1 and TRBJ2-3; D gene unclear. The CDR3 contains 12 residues. Trimming pared 1 base from V and 5 bases from J, leaving 5 bases between. Germline-derived CDR1 and CDR2 are SGHRS and YFSETQ. The CDR3 protein is CASSLSGDTQYF. CDR3 DNA sequence: TGCGCCAGCAGCTTGTCGGGAGATACGCAGTATTTT.

This chain links TRBV4-1 with TRBJ1-5; D gene ambiguous. Trimming removed 0 bases at V and 5 bases at J, with 11 bases between. The length of the CDR3 is 15 residues. Per the germline V gene, CDR1 is MGHRA and CDR2 is YSYEKL. CDR3 loop: CASSQEGLGDQPQHF. The CDR3 nucleotides are TGCGCCAGCAGCCAAGAGGGTTTGGGAGATCAGCCCCAGCATTTT.

The chain links TRBV20-1 to TRBJ1-2, with D unclear. CDR1 and CDR2 (germline): DFQATT, SNEGSKA (reference sequence). Trimming stripped 7 bases from V and 8 bases from J, with 14 bases between. The CDR3 totals 11 residues. CDR3 residues: CSGERAGGYTF. The DNA for the CDR3 is TGCAGTGGGGAGAGGGCCGGGGGCTACACCTTC.

The chain has TRBV18 and TRBJ2-2, with 8 bases identical to TRBD2. V dropped 2 bases and J dropped 0; count of bases not matched to a gene: 2. The CDR3 extends over 16 amino acids. Germline V gene data show CDR1 as KGHSH and CDR2 as LQKENI. CDR3 sequence: CASSPTRGANTGELFF. As DNA, the CDR3 is TGTGCCAGCTCACCAACGCGGGGGGCGAACACCGGGGAGCTGTTTTTT.

This clone showed up just a few times. The same CDR3 is also encoded by other DNA sequences in this sample. This rearrangement joins TRBV2 to TRBJ2-3; no reliable D call. This CDR3 comprises 12 residues. V was cut by 4 bases and J by 5 bases, with 7 bases left in between. Per germline, CDR1 SNHLY and CDR2 FYNNEI. DNA for the CDR3: TGTGCCAGCAGTGTTCTAGGAGATACGCAGTATTTT. Its protein is CASSVLGDTQYF.

V and J are TRBV5-1 and TRBJ1-2; D is unresolved. Trimming stripped 5 bases from V and 2 bases from J, with 19 bases between. CDR3 length: 16 amino acids. Germline values: CDR1 SGHRS, CDR2 YFSETQ. CDR3 region: CASSQFVQRPNYGYTF. CDR3 bases: TGCGCCAGCAGTCAATTCGTACAGAGACCGAACTATGGCTACACCTTC. Full variable domain (rest looked up from reference TRBV5-1 and TRBJ1-2): KAGVTQTPRYLIKTRGQQVTLSCSPISGHRSVSWYQQTPGQGLQFLFEYFSETQRNKGNFPGRFSGRQFSNSRSEMNVSTLELGDSALYLCASSQFVQRPNYGYTFGSGTRLTVV.

The J gene is TRBJ1-5, the V gene TRBV7-6, with 7 bases identical to TRBD1. The CDR3 is made up of 17 amino acids. Germline CDR1 is SGHVS and CDR2 is FNYEAQ. V shed 1 base and J 4 bases; nucleotides not matched to a gene: 10. CDR3: CASSLGFGQEQNQPQHF. CDR3 bases: TGTGCCAGCAGCTTAGGATTTGGACAGGAACAAAATCAGCCCCAGCATTTT. Full variable domain (remainder filled in from reference TRBV7-6 and TRBJ1-5): GAGVSQSPRYKVTKRGQDVALRCDPISGHVSLYWYRQALGQGPEFLTYFNYEAQQDKSGLPNDRFSAERPEGSISTLTIQRTEQRDSAMYRCASSLGFGQEQNQPQHFGDGTRLSIL.

The CDR3 protein is CALPGRDISSVVNQPQHF. The CDR3 DNA sequence: TGTGCCCTCCCGGGCCGGGACATCAGTTCGGTAGTCAATCAGCCCCAGCATTTT. This chain links TRBV19 with TRBJ1-5; tentative D call: TRBD1 (6 bases). Germline V gene sequence: CDR1 LNHDA, CDR2 SQIVND (reference sequence). Deletions cut 11 bases from V and 3 bases from J, with 29 bases between. The length of the CDR3 is 18 residues. Full variable domain (remainder filled in from reference TRBV19 and TRBJ1-5): DGGITQSPKYLFRKEGQNVTLSCEQNLNHDAMYWYRQDPGQGLRLIYYSQIVNDFQKGDIAEGYSVSREKKESFPLTVTSAQKNPTAFYLCALPGRDISSVVNQPQHFGDGTRLSIL.

A single count supports this clone. This chain uses TRBV19 with TRBJ2-3, with 8 bases fitting TRBD2. The CDR3 has 16 amino acids. J gave up 5 bases and V 3 bases, and 10 bases lay outside the gene matches. Germline V lookup: CDR1 LNHDA, CDR2 SQIVND (reference sequence). The DNA of the CDR3 is TGTGCCAGTAGTATTCCGGGGGGGCCTAGAGGAGATACGCAGTATTTT. This translates into CASSIPGGPRGDTQYF.

The J gene is TRBJ2-1, the V gene TRBV6-5, with 8 bases fitting TRBD2. Trimming cost V 6 bases and J 12 bases; bases outside gene matches: 13. Per the germline V gene, CDR1 is MNHEY and CDR2 is SVGAGI. There are 14 residues in the CDR3. The CDR3 DNA sequence: TGTGCCAGCAGCTCCCGCGGGAGGCCCACCGGGCAGTTCTTC. Its translation: CASSSRGRPTGQFF.

The sample holds one count of this clone. This rearrangement joins TRBV6-2 or TRBV6-3 to TRBJ1-4; D gene uncertain. Trimming removed 5 bases at V and 0 bases at J, with 10 bases between. In germline, CDR1 is MNHEY, CDR2 SVGEGT. The CDR3 covers 15 residues. CDR3 nucleotides: TGTGCCAGCAGTCGCAAGGACCCAACTAATGAAAAACTGTTTTTT. Translation: CASSRKDPTNEKLFF.

Here the CDR3 DNA reads TGTGCCAGCAGCTTTCGCATAGACATTCCGGCTGGAAACACCATATATTTT. It translates to CASSFRIDIPAGNTIYF. The V gene is TRBV7-9, the J gene TRBJ1-3; D not certain. The V and J ends lost 3 bases and 2 bases respectively, with 17 bases between them. This CDR3 comprises 17 residues. Germline V gives CDR1 SEHNR, CDR2 FQNEAQ (reference sequence).